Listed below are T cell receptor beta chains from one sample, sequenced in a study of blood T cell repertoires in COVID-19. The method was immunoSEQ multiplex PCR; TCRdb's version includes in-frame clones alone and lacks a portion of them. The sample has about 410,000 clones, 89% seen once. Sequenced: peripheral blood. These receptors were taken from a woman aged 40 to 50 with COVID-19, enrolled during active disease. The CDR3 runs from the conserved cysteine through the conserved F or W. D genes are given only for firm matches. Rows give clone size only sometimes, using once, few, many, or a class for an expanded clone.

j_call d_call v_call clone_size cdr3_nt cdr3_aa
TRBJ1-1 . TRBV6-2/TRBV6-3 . TGTGCCAGCAGTTACTCTTATTTTAGGGAAGGGGGCACTGAAGCTTTCTTT CASSYSYFREGGTEAFF
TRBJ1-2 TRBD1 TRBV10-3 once TGTGCCATCAGTGAGTCCGGACAGGGAGCTAACTATGGCTACACCTTC CAISESGQGANYGYTF
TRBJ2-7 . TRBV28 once TGTGCCAGCACCTCTCCCGGGAACGAGCAGTACTTC CASTSPGNEQYF
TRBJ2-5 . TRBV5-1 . TGCGCCAGCAGCTTGGCCCGGCTTAACAGGGTTGAACTTGAAAGGGAGACCCAGTACTTC CASSLARLNRVELERETQYF
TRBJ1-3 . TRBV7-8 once TGTGCCAGCAGCCTCTATGGGGGGTCCGGCTCTGGAAACACCATATATTTT CASSLYGGSGSGNTIYF
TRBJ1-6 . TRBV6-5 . TGTGCCAGCAGTTACTTCGGGAGCTCCTATAATTCACCCCTCCACTTT CASSYFGSSYNSPLHF
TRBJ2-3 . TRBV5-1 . TGCGCCAGCAGCTTGGCACTACCAAGCACAGATACGCAGTATTTT CASSLALPSTDTQYF
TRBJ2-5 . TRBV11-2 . TGTGCCAGCAGCTTAGATCTACCGCAAGAGACCCAGTACTTC CASSLDLPQETQYF
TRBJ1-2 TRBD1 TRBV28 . TGTGCCAGCAGCCGGACAGGGGCGGAGGGTGGCTACACCTTC CASSRTGAEGGYTF
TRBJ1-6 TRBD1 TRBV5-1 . TGCGCCAGCAGCCCGGACAGGGGTTCCAATTCACCCCTCCACTTT CASSPDRGSNSPLHF
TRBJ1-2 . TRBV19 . TGTGCCAGTAGTATAGGCGGGATCTATGGCTACACCTTC CASSIGGIYGYTF
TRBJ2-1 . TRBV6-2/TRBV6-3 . TGTGCCAGCAGTTATCGGGGATCTGAATCCTACAATGAGCAGTTCTTC CASSYRGSESYNEQFF
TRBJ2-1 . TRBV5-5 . TGTGCCAGCAGCGTGAGCGGCTCCTACAATGAGCAGTTCTTC CASSVSGSYNEQFF
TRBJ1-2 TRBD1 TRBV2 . TGTGCCAGCAGTGAACACAGGGGGCTCTATGGCTACACCTTC CASSEHRGLYGYTF
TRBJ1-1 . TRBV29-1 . TGCAGCGTTGTCAAGAACACTGAAGCTTTCTTT CSVVKNTEAFF
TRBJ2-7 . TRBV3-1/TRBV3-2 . TGTGCCAGCAGCCAGAGACTATCCTACGAGCAGTACTTC CASSQRLSYEQYF
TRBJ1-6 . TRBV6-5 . TGTGCCAGCAGGGACGGAGGATGGGATGTACCCCTCCACTTT CASRDGGWDVPLHF
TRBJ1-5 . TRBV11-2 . TGTGCCAGCAGCTTAGGTCAGGGACTAAATCAGCCCCAGCATTTT CASSLGQGLNQPQHF
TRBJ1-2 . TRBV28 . TGTGCCAGCAGTACGCCGGGCAGGGGCAACTATGGCTACACCTTC CASSTPGRGNYGYTF
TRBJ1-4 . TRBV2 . TGTGCCAGCAGTGAAGTAGTTAGCGGGGGAGTAAGGCAACGTAAAAAACTGTTTTTT CASSEVVSGGVRQRKKLFF